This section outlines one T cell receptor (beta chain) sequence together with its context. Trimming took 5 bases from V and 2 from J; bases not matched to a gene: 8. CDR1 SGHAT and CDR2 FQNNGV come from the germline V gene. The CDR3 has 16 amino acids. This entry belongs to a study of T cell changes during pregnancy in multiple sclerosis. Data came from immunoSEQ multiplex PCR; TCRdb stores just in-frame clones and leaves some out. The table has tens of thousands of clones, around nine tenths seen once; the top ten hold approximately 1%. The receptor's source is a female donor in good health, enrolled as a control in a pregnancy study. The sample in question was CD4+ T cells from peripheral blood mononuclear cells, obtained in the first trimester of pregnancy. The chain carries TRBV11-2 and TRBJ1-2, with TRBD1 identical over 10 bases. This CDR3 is CASSIDRGRSNYGYTF. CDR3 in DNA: TGTGCCAGCAGCATCGACAGGGGGCGAAGCAACTATGGCTACACCTTC.